A single sample is the source of the 8 T cell receptor beta chains below, sequenced in a study of CD8+ T cells in alopecia areata (dated by TCRdb to the late 2010s). In the paper's terms, the time point label means: baseline before oral tofacitinib. The library was generated by the immunoSEQ multiplex PCR assay. RNA was extracted from all samples and reverse transcribed into cDNA, which served as template for TCR sequencing. In TCRdb, the immuneACCESS table is reduced to in-frame sequences with V and J assigned. These tables do not hold every clone; where another copy was compared, an unresolved V gene accounts for under half, and the others remain unexplained. The sample table holds some 170,000 clones, of which around three fifths were seen once. The top ten clones comprise 14% to 15% of the sample. Sequencing used CD4+ T cells sorted from blood, obtained at week 0. Source of these receptors: a human donor with alopecia areata.

The rearrangement links TRBV29-1 to TRBJ1-4, with TRBD1 as a possible D gene (5 bases). From germline, CDR1 is SQVTM and CDR2 ANQGSEA. The CDR3 consists of 14 residues. The V gene lost 6 bases and the J gene lost 4 bases, with 15 bases spanning the gap. The CDR3 DNA follows: TGCAGCGTACCGTCCGGGGGGGGTAATGAAAAACTGTTTTTT. Its protein is CSVPSGGGNEKLFF.

This clone was recorded at least ten times. This rearrangement joins TRBV23-1 to TRBJ2-2, with a possible D match to TRBD1 (6 bases). TRBV23-1 is identified as an open reading frame with a role that is uncertain. The CDR3 totals 16 residues. V dropped 0 bases and J dropped 4 bases, with 12 bases sitting between them. CDR3 sequence (DNA): TGCGCCAGCAGTCAATCTACAGGGCCCGGCACCGGGGAGCTGTTTTTT. Its protein is CASSQSTGPGTGELFF.

The V call is TRBV29-1, the J call TRBJ2-4; no clear D gene. With 6 bases removed from V and 7 bases from J, the gap between germline ends came to 19 bases. The CDR3 has 14 residues. Germline CDR1 SQVTM, CDR2 ANQGSEA. This CDR3 reads CSVSGHLNQNIQYF. The CDR3 bases are TGCAGCGTCTCTGGGCACTTGAATCAGAACATTCAGTACTTC.

This clone was counted between two and nine times. This chain connects TRBV30 to TRBJ2-4; no firm D call. V dropped 4 bases and J dropped 9 bases, with 10 bases sitting between them. Germline CDR1 and CDR2: GTSNPN and SVGIG (reference sequence). The CDR3 consists of 11 residues. The CDR3 nucleotides are TGTGCCTGGATGACTCGTGGCATTCAGTACTTC. Amino acids: CAWMTRGIQYF.

This clone was seen a handful of times. The chain is built from TRBV4-1 and TRBJ2-3; tentatively, D is TRBD1 (6 bases). The CDR3 is 17 residues long. Germline loops: CDR1 MGHRA, CDR2 YSYEKL. V lost 1 base to trimming and J lost 4 bases, with 18 bases between them. The CDR3 loop is CASSQVTSAGAPDTQYF. As DNA, the CDR3 is TGCGCCAGCAGCCAAGTCACCTCTGCAGGGGCCCCAGATACGCAGTATTTT.

This clone was picked up a small number of times. V gene TRBV29-1 combines with J gene TRBJ2-5, with TRBD2 matching over 10 bases. The V gene's germline CDR1 is SQVTM and CDR2 ANQGSEA. Losses at the gene ends were 3 bases for V and 7 bases for J; bases not matched to a gene: 20. The CDR3 runs to 18 residues. The CDR3 sequence is CSVEEAPLAGYRRGTQYF. CDR3 sequence (DNA): TGCAGCGTTGAGGAAGCGCCACTAGCGGGGTACCGACGGGGGACCCAGTACTTC.

V gene TRBV4-1 combines with J gene TRBJ1-6; 7 bases agree with TRBD1. The CDR3 spans 16 residues. J lost 3 bases, V lost 0 bases, and 2 bases had no gene match. From germline, CDR1 is MGHRA and CDR2 YSYEKL. In nucleotides, the CDR3 is TGCGCCAGCAGCCAAGAAGGGGACAGCTATAATTCACCCCTCCACTTT. This gives the protein CASSQEGDSYNSPLHF.

This clone was seen a single time. This chain joins TRBV4-1 and TRBJ2-1; 9 bases are a match to TRBD2. V shed 5 bases, J shed 5 bases, and the junction held 7 bases outside the gene matches. The CDR3 is made up of 15 amino acids. CDR1 is MGHRA and CDR2 is YSYEKL in the germline V gene. CDR3 nucleotides: TGCGCCAGCAGCAACAGCGGGGGGACCCACAATGAGCAGTTCTTC. This sequence encodes CASSNSGGTHNEQFF.